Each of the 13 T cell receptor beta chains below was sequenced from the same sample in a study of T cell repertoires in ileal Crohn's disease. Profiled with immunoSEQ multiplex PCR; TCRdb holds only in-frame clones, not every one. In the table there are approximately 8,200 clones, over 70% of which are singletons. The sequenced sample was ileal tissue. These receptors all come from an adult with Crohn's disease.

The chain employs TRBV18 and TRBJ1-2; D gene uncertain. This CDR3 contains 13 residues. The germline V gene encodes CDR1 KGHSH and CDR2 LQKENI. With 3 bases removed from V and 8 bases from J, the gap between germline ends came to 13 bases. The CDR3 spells CASSPSDSRGYTF. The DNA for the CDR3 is TGTGCCAGCTCACCCTCCGATTCTAGAGGCTACACCTTC.

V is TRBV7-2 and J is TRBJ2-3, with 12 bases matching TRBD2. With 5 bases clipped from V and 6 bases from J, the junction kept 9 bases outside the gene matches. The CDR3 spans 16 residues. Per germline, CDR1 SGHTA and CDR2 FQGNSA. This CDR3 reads CASSGRTSGEGDTQYF. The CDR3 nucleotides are TGTGCCAGCAGCGGGCGGACTAGCGGGGAGGGGGATACGCAGTATTTT.

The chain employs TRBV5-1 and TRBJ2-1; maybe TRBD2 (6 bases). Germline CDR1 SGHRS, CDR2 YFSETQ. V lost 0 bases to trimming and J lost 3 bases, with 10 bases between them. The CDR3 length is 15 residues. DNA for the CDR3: TGCGCCAGCAGCTTGGGGGGGGTCAACTACAATGAGCAGTTCTTC. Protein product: CASSLGGVNYNEQFF.

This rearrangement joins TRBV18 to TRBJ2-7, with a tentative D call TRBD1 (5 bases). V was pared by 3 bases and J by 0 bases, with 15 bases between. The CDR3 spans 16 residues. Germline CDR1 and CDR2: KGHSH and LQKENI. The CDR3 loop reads CASSPGHPRDSYEQYF. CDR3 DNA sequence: TGTGCCAGCTCACCCGGACATCCTAGGGACTCCTACGAGCAGTACTTC. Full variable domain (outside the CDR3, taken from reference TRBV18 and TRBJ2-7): NAGVMQNPRHLVRRRGQEARLRCSPMKGHSHVYWYRQLPEEGLKFMVYLQKENIIDESGMPKERFSAEFPKEGPSILRIQQVVRGDSAAYFCASSPGHPRDSYEQYFGPGTRLTVT.

CDR3 sequence reads: CASSLGQGARGELFF. The CDR3 DNA reads as TGTGCCAGCAGTCTGGGACAGGGGGCCCGTGGGGAGCTGTTTTTT. This rearrangement joins TRBV28 to TRBJ2-2; TRBD1 aligns across 12 bases. Trimming took 5 bases from V and 8 from J; bases not matched to a gene: 6. Germline V lookup: CDR1 MDHEN, CDR2 SYDVKM. This CDR3 region has 15 residues.

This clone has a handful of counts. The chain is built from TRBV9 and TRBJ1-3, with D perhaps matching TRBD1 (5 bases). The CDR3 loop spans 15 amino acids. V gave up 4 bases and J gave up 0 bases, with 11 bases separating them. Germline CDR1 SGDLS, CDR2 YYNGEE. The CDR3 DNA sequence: TGTGCCAGCAGCCCAGGGCTCGGCTCTGGAAACACCATATATTTT. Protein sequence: CASSPGLGSGNTIYF.

The CDR3 DNA sequence: TGTGCCAGCTCACCGGGACAGGGGCTTTATGGCTACACCTTC. Translation gives CASSPGQGLYGYTF. The rearrangement uses TRBV18 and TRBJ1-2; TRBD1 agrees at 10 bases. In germline, CDR1 is KGHSH, CDR2 LQKENI. CDR3 length equals 14 residues. The V gene end was trimmed by 3 bases and the J gene end by 5 bases; junction bases not matched to a gene: 3. Variable domain in full (rest from reference TRBV18 and TRBJ1-2): NAGVMQNPRHLVRRRGQEARLRCSPMKGHSHVYWYRQLPEEGLKFMVYLQKENIIDESGMPKERFSAEFPKEGPSILRIQQVVRGDSAAYFCASSPGQGLYGYTFGSGTRLTVV.

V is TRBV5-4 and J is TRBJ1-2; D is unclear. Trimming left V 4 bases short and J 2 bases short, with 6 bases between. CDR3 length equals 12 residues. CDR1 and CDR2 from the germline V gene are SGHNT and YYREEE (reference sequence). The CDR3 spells CASSNENYGYTF. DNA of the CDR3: TGTGCCAGCAGCAACGAGAACTATGGCTACACCTTC.

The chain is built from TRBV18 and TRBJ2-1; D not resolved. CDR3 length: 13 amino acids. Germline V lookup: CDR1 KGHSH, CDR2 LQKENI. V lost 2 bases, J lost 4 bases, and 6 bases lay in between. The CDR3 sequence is CASSPELYNEQFF. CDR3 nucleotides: TGTGCCAGCTCACCAGAGCTTTACAATGAGCAGTTCTTC.

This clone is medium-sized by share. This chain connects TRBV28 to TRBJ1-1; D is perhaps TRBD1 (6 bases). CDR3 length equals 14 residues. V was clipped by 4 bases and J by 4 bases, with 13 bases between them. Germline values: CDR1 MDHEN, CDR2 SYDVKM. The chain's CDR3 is CASSSTGIRTEAFF. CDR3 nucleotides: TGTGCCAGCAGTTCCACAGGGATTCGCACTGAAGCTTTCTTT.

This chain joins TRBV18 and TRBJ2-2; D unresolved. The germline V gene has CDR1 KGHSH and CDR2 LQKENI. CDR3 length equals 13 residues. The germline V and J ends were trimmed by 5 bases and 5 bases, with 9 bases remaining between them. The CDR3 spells CASSGRETGELFF. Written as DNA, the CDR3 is TGTGCCAGCTCAGGGCGCGAGACCGGGGAGCTGTTTTTT. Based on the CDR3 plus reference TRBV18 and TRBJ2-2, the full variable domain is NAGVMQNPRHLVRRRGQEARLRCSPMKGHSHVYWYRQLPEEGLKFMVYLQKENIIDESGMPKERFSAEFPKEGPSILRIQQVVRGDSAAYFCASSGRETGELFFGEGSRLTVL.

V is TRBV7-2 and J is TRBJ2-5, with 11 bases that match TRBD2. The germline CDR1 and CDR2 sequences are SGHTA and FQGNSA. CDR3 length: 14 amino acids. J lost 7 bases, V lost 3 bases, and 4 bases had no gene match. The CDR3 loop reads CASSFGTSGVTQYF. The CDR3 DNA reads TGTGCCAGCAGCTTCGGGACTAGCGGTGTGACCCAGTACTTC.

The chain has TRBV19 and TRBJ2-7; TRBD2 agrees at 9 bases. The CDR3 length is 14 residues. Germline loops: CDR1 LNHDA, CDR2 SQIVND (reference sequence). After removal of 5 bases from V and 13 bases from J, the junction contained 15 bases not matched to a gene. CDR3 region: CASSPIPGGGAPYF. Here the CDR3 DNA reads TGTGCCAGTAGTCCCATCCCCGGCGGGGGGGCCCCCTACTTC. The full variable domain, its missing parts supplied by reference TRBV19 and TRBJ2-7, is DGGITQSPKYLFRKEGQNVTLSCEQNLNHDAMYWYRQDPGQGLRLIYYSQIVNDFQKGDIAEGYSVSREKKESFPLTVTSAQKNPTAFYLCASSPIPGGGAPYFGPGTRLTVT.